Listed below are T cell receptor beta chains from one sample, sequenced in a study of CD8+CD57+ T cells in acquired aplastic anemia. TCRdb re-called the reads through MiXCR, storing one row per CDR3 protein. Of a few hundred thousand distinct CDR3 sequences in the sample, approximately 86% were seen once. Specimen: sorted CD4+, CD8+, or CD8+CD57+ T cells (not recorded which) from PBMCs. The receptors originated from a human donor with aplastic anemia. Both conserved end residues are part of each CDR3. The D gene is left open where the match is weak. Only part of the rows carry a size: once, few, many, or a class if the clone is expanded.

clone_size,v_call,j_call,d_call,cdr3_aa,cdr3_nt
-,TRBV7-9,TRBJ2-7,-,CASSRAAGVGYEEYF,TGTGCCAGCAGCAGAGCTGCCGGCGTCGGGTACGAGGAGTACTTC
-,TRBV24-1,TRBJ2-3,TRBD2,CATSSGRAPGAQYF,TGTGCCACTAGCAGCGGGAGGGCCCCCGGGGCGCAGTATTTT
-,TRBV5-1,TRBJ1-6,-,CASSSAGPGDSPLHF,TGTGCCAGCAGCTCGGCCGGACCAGGGGATTCACCCCTCCACTTT
-,TRBV7-2,TRBJ2-5,-,CASSRGSSEESDYF,TGTGCCAGCAGCAGAGGCAGCAGCGAAGAGAGCGATTACTTC
-,TRBV2,TRBJ1-1,-,CASGDYSTDTQDFF,TGCGCCAGCGGGGACTACAGCACCGACACGCAGGATTTTTTT
-,TRBV19,TRBJ2-3,-,CASRERDTQYF,TGTGCCAGTAGAGAGCGGGATACGCAGTATTTT
-,TRBV7-9,TRBJ2-3,-,CASSWGACPEQYFF,TGTGCCAGCAGCTGGGGGGCCTGTCCCGAGCAGTACTTCTTT
-,TRBV7-8,TRBJ1-6,-,CASSLASGPDTQYFHF,TGTGCCAGCAGCTTAGCGAGCGGCCCCGATACGCAGTATTTCCACTTT
-,TRBV7-3,TRBJ2-6,TRBD2,CASSSSGSGAKVLTF,TGTGCCAGCAGCTCTAGCGGGTCTGGGGCCAAGGTCCTGACTTTC
few,TRBV25-1,TRBJ1-1,-,CASSVNTEAFF,TGTGCCAGCAGTGTGAACACTGAAGCTTTCTTT
-,TRBV7-3,TRBJ1-2,-,CASSSTDTQYFGSTF,-
-,TRBV13,TRBJ2-3,-,CASGDPYTHTLYF,TGTGCCAGCGGCGACCCCTATACACACACGCTGTATTTT
-,TRBV19,TRBJ2-2,-,CASSGSAGTSGELFF,TGTGCCAGCAGCGGATCAGCGGGTACCTCCGGGGAGCTGTTTTTT
-,TRBV5-5,TRBJ2-2,TRBD1,CANSLDRGELFF,TGTGCCAACAGCTTGGACAGGGGGGAGCTGTTTTTT
-,TRBV20-1,TRBJ1-2,TRBD1,CSAGTGGNNYGYTF,TGCAGTGCTGGGACAGGGGGTAATAACTATGGCTACACCTTC
-,TRBV2,TRBJ1-5,-,CASSFRNRDHQPQHF,TGTGCCAGCAGCTTTCGGAACAGGGACCATCAGCCCCAGCATTTT